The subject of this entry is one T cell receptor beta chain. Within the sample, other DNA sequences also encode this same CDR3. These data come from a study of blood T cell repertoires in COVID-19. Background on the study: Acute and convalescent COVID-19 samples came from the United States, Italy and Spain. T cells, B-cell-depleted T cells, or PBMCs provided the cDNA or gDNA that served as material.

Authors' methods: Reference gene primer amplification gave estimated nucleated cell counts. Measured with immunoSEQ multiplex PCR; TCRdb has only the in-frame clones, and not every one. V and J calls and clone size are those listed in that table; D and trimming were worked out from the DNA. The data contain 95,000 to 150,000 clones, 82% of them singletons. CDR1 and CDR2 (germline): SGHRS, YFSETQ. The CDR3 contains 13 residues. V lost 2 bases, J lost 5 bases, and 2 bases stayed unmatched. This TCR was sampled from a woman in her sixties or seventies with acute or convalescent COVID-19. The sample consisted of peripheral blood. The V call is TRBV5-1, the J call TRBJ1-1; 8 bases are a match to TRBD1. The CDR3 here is CASSLQGGTEAFF. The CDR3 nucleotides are TGCGCCAGCAGCTTACAGGGGGGAACTGAAGCTTTCTTT.